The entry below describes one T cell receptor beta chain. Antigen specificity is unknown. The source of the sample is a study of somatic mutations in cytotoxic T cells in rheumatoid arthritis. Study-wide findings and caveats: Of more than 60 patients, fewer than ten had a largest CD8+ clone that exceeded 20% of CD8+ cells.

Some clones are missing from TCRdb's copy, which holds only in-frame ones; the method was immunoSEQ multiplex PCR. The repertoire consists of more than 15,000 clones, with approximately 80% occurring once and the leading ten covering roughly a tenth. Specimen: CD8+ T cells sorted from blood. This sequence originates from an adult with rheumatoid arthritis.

The CDR3 nucleotides read TGTGCTAGTGGTTGGGTACAGGTTTTTGTCGGGGAGCTGTTTTTT. Residues: CASGWVQVFVGELFF. The V call is TRBV12-5, the J call TRBJ2-2; TRBD1 might be the D (5 bases). Trimming pared 4 bases from V and 7 bases from J, leaving 16 bases between. Germline lookup yields CDR1 LGHNT and CDR2 FRNRAP. The CDR3 spans 15 residues. Drawing the rest from reference TRBV12-5 and TRBJ2-2, the complete variable domain is DARVTQTPRHKVTEMGQEVTMRCQPILGHNTVFWYRQTMMQGLELLAYFRNRAPLDDSGMPKDRFSAEMPDATLATLKIQPSEPRDSAVYFCASGWVQVFVGELFFGEGSRLTVL.